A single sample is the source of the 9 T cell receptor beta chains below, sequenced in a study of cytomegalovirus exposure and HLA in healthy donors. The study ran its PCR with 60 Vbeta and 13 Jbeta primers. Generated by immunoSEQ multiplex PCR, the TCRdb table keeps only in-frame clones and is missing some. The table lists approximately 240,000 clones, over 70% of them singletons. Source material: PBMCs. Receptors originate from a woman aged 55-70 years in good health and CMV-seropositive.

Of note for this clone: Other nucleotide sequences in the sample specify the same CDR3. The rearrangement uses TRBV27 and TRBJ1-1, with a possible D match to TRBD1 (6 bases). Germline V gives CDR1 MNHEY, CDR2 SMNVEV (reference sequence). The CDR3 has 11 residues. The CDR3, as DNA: TGTGCGAGCCGAGGGGGCACTGAAGCTTTCTTT. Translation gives CASRGGTEAFF.

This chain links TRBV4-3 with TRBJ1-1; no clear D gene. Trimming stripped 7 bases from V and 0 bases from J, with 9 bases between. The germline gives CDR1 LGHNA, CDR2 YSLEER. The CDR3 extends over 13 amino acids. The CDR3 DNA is TGCGCCAGCACCCAGCGGATGAACACTGAAGCTTTCTTT. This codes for CASTQRMNTEAFF.

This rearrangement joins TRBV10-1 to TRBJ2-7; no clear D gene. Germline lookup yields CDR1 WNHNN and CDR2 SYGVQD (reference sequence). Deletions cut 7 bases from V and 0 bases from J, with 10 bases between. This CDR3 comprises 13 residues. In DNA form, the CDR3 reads TGCGCCAGCATTACAGACCACTCCTACGAGCAGTACTTC. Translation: CASITDHSYEQYF.

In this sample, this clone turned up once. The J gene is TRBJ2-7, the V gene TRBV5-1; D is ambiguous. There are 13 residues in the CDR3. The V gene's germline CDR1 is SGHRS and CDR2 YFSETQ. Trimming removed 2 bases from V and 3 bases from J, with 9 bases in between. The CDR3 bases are TGCGCCAGCAGCTTAACAGCCAACTACGAGCAGTACTTC. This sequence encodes CASSLTANYEQYF. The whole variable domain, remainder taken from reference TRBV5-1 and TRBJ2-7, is KAGVTQTPRYLIKTRGQQVTLSCSPISGHRSVSWYQQTPGQGLQFLFEYFSETQRNKGNFPGRFSGRQFSNSRSEMNVSTLELGDSALYLCASSLTANYEQYFGPGTRLTVT.

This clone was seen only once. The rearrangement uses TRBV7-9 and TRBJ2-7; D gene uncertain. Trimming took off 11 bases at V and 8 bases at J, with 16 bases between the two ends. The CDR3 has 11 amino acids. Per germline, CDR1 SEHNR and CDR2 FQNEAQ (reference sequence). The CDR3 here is CALGTGTQQYF. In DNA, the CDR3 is TGTGCCTTGGGCACCGGTACCCAGCAGTACTTC.

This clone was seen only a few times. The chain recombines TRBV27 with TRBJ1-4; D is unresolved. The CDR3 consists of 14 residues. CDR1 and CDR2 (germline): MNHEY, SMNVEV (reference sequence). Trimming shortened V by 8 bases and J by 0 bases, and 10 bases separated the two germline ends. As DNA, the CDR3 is TGTGCCAGCCGTAGTCAGGCAACTAATGAAAAACTGTTTTTT. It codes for CASRSQATNEKLFF.

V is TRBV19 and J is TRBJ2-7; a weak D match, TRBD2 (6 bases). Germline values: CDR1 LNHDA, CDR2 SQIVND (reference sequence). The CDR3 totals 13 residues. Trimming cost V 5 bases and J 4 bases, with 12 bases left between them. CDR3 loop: CASSSQRAYEQYF. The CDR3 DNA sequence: TGTGCCAGTAGTTCGCAGCGGGCGTACGAGCAGTACTTC.

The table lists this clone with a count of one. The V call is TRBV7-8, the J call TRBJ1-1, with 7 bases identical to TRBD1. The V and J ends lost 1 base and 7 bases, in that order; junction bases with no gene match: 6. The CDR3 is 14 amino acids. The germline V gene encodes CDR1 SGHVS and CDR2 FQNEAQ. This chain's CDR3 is CASSLGQGFGEAFF. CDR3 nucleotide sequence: TGTGCCAGCAGCTTAGGACAGGGCTTTGGTGAAGCTTTCTTT.

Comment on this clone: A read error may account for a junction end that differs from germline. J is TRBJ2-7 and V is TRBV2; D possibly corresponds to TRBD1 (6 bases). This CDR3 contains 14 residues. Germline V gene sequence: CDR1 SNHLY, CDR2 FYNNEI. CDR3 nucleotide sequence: TGTGCCAGCACCATTGAGGACAGCTCCTACGAGCAGTGCTTC. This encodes CASTIEDSSYEQCF.